This T cell receptor beta chain is drawn from a study of cytomegalovirus exposure and HLA in healthy donors. From germline, CDR1 is SGDLS and CDR2 YYNGEE. The CDR3 runs to 12 residues. The V end lost 3 bases, the J end lost 6 bases, and 6 bases lay between the germline ends. Whole-study results and caveats: TCR beta V- and J-gene trimming was later associated with a missense DCLRE1C variant. An analysis done earlier found most TCR beta V segments productive about 87% or about 30% of the time.

13 Jbeta primers and 60 Vbeta primers were used for the PCR. Original analysis: Unique TCR beta chains numbered about 80 million in a later analysis, with 10 million to 14 million shared. Clones were read by immunoSEQ multiplex PCR, and TCRdb kept only the in-frame ones, dropping some. V, J and clone size derive from that table, while D and trimming were established from the DNA sequence. Altogether some 150,000 clones are present, about three quarters being singletons, with the ten largest covering 1.5% to 2%. Healthy bone marrow donors supplied every sample. In the case of this clone: Its antigen is unidentified.

What was sequenced was PBMCs. This chain connects TRBV9 to TRBJ2-2, with no clear D. This TCR was sampled from a female donor in good health and CMV-seropositive. The DNA for the CDR3 is TGTGCCAGCAGCGGACTGTCCGGGGAGCTGTTTTTT. Residues: CASSGLSGELFF.